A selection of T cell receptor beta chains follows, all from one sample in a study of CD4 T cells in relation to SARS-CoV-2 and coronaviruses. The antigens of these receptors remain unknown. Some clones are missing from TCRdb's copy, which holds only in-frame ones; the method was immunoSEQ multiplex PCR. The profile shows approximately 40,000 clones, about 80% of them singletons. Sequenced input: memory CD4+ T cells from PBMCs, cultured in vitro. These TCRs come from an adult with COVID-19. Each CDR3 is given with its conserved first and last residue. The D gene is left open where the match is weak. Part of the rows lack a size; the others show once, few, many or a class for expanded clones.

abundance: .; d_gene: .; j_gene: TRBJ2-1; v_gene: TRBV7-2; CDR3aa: CASRRGAEQFF; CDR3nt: TGTGCCAGCAGACGGGGTGCTGAGCAGTTCTTC
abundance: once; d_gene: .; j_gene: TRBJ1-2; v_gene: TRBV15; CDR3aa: CATSREGGSRGYTF; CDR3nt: TGTGCCACCAGCAGAGAAGGGGGTAGTAGGGGCTACACCTTC
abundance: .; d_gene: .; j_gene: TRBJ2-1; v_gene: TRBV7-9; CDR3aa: CASSLAGLGYNEQFF; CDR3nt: TGTGCCAGCAGCTTAGCGGGTCTAGGATACAATGAGCAGTTCTTC
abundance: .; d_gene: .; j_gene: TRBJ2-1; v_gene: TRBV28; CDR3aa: CASSLSLNEQFF; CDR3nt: TGTGCCAGCAGTTTATCTCTGAATGAGCAGTTCTTC
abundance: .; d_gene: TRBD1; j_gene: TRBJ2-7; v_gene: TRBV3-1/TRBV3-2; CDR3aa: CASSQELWTGASYEQYF; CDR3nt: TGTGCCAGCAGCCAAGAACTCTGGACAGGGGCAAGCTACGAGCAGTACTTC
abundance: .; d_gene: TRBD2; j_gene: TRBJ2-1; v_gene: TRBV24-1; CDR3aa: CATAGTSGTGSYNEQFF; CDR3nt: TGTGCCACCGCAGGGACTAGCGGGACCGGCTCCTACAATGAGCAGTTCTTC
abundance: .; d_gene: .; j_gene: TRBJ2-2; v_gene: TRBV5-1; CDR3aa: CASSGENTGELFF; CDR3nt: TGCGCCAGCAGCGGTGAGAACACCGGGGAGCTGTTTTTT
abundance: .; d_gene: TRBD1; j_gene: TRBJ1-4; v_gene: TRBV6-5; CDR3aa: CASSRGDSNEKLFF; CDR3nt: TGTGCCAGCAGTCGGGGGGACAGTAATGAAAAACTGTTTTTT
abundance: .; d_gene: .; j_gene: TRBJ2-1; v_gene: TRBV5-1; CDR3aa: CASSSSLAYSYNEQFF; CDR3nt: TGCGCCAGCAGCTCCTCTCTAGCGTACTCCTACAATGAGCAGTTCTTC
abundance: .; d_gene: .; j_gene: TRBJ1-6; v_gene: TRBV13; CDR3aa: CASSTAPRGGSPLHF; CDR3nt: TGTGCCAGCAGCACCGCCCCAAGGGGAGGATCACCCCTCCACTTT
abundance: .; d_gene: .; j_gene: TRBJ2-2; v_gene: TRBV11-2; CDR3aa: CASSFGLDTGELFF; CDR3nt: TGTGCCAGCAGCTTCGGCCTAGACACCGGGGAGCTGTTTTTT
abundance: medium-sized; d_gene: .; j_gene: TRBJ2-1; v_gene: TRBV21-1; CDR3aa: CASSKSLSGCEQFF; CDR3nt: TGTGCCAGCAGCAAATCCCTGTCGGGCTGTGAGCAGTTCTTC
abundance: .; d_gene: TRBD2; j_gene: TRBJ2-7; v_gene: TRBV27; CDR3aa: CASSLAGVSEQYF; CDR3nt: TGTGCCAGCAGTTTAGCGGGAGTGAGCGAGCAGTACTTC
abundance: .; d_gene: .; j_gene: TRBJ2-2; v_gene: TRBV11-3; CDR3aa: CASSLSEWGRPNTGELFF; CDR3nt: TGTGCCAGCAGCTTAAGTGAGTGGGGGAGGCCAAACACCGGGGAGCTGTTTTTT
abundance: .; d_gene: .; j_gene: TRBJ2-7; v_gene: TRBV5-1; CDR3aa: CASSLGTPSYEQYF; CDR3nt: TGCGCCAGCAGCCTCGGGACACCTTCCTACGAGCAGTACTTC
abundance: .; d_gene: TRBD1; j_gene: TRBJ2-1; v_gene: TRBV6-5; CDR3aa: CASTQAQGIGNEQFF; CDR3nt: TGTGCCAGCACCCAGGCACAGGGGATAGGCAATGAGCAGTTCTTC
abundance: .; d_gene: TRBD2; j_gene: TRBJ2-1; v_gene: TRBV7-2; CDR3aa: CASGRTSGSLNEQFF; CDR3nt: TGTGCCAGCGGCCGGACTAGCGGGAGTTTGAATGAGCAGTTCTTC
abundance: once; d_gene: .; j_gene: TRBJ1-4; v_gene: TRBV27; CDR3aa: CASSLRPLPGEKLFF; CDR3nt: TGTGCCAGCAGTTTAAGGCCCCTGCCGGGTGAAAAACTGTTTTTT
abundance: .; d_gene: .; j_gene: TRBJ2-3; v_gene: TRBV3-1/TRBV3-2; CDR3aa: CASSQSELQKGDTQYF; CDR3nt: TGTGCCAGCAGCCAAAGCGAACTCCAAAAGGGAGATACGCAGTATTTT
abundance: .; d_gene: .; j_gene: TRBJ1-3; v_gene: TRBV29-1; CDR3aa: CSAGPGLSGNTIYF; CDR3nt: TGCAGCGCTGGGCCCGGTTTGTCCGGAAACACCATATATTTT
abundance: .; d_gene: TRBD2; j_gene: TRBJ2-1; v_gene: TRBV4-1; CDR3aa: CASSQDRVLAGYNEQFF; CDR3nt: TGCGCCAGCAGCCAAGATCGAGTCCTAGCGGGCTACAATGAGCAGTTCTTC
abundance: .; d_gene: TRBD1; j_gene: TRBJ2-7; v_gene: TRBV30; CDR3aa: CAWSAGTGRYEQYF; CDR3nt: TGTGCCTGGAGCGCCGGGACAGGGCGGTACGAGCAGTACTTC
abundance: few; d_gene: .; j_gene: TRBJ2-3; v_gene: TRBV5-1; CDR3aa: CASSFRLRTDTQYF; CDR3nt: TGCGCCAGCAGCTTTCGGTTACGCACAGATACGCAGTATTTT
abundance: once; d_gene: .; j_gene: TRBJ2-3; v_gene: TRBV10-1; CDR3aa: CASSDQGDTQYF; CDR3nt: TGCGCCAGCAGCGATCAGGGAGATACGCAGTATTTT
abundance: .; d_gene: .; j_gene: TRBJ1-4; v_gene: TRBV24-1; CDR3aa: CATSDEPGQNEKLFF; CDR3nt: TGTGCCACCAGTGATGAACCCGGACAGAATGAAAAACTGTTTTTT
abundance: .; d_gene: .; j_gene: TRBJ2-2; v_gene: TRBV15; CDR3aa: CATSRESNWAGELFF; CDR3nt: TGTGCCACCAGCAGAGAAAGTAATTGGGCCGGGGAGCTGTTTTTT
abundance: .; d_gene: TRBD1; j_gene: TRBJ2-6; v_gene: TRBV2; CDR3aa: CASKFTPYSGTGGLGANVLTF; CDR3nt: TGTGCCAGCAAATTCACCCCCTACTCCGGGACAGGGGGCCTTGGGGCCAACGTCCTGACTTTC